Sequencing of this T cell receptor (beta chain) was carried out in a study of CD8 T cells in Susac syndrome. When the RNA was reverse transcribed, random hexamers were used with an input of roughly 0.5 to 1 ug. TCRdb used MiXCR to reprocess the immunoSEQ multiplex PCR reads, holding one entry per CDR3 protein. This sample yields about 120,000 distinct CDR3 sequences, of which 80% to 95% are seen a single time; around 0.12% belongs to the top ten. The CDR3 extends over 14 amino acids. V lost 1 base and J lost 2, with 9 bases in between. Germline V lookup: CDR1 KGHSH, CDR2 LQKENI. This sequence was found in a human donor in good health. The material sequenced was CD8+ T cells from PBMCs. The rearrangement links TRBV18 to TRBJ2-7; D is perhaps TRBD1 or TRBD2 (5 bases each). For the CDR3, the DNA is TGTGCCAGCTCACCACGGAAGGGACCCTACGAGCAGTACTTC. As protein: CASSPRKGPYEQYF.